Listed below are T cell receptor beta chains from one sample, sequenced in a study of tumor and adjacent non-tumor tissue in lung cancer. TCRdb fed the multiplex PCR reads into MiXCR, producing one record per CDR3 protein. The sample holds tens of thousands of distinct CDR3 sequences, 60% seen once. What was sequenced was lung tumor tissue. Receptor source: a middle-aged man with non-small cell lung cancer. Both conserved end residues are part of each CDR3. A D gene is named only where the DNA matches it firmly. The size field is filled for only some rows; it gives once, few, many or a size class.

cdr3_nt cdr3_aa j_call v_call d_call cdr3_length clone_size
TGCAGTGCAGGGACTAGCGGGGGCCTCTACGAGCAGTACTTC CSAGTSGGLYEQYF TRBJ2-7 TRBV29-1 TRBD2 14 .
TGTGCCTGCAGCTATGGTAGCGGAAGAAACACAGATACGCAGTATTTT CACSYGSGRNTDTQYF TRBJ2-3 TRBV4-2 . 16 .
TGTGCTAGTAGCCTCGGGACACCTCCTAGGGGCTACACCTTC CASSLGTPPRGYTF TRBJ1-2 TRBV28 . 14 .
TGTGGCAGCACAACACAGGGCGCCAGCTACGAGCCGTACTTC CGSTTQGASYEPYF TRBJ2-7 TRBV11-2 . 14 .
TGCGACAGCAGCCAAGGTCCACCCTCTCCTGAGTCTAACTATGGCTACACCTTC CDSSQGPPSPESNYGYTF TRBJ1-2 TRBV4-1 . 18 .
TGTGCCAGCAGTTTTCGGGCAGAAGTCCAAGAGACCCAGTACTTC CASSFRAEVQETQYF TRBJ2-5 TRBV28 . 15 .
TGTGTCAGCAGTGGGACTAGCGATTACGAGCAGTACTTC CVSSGTSDYEQYF TRBJ2-7 TRBV6-5 TRBD2 13 .
TGTGCCAGCAGTTACCGGGACAGCACAGATACGCGGTATTTT CASSYRDSTDTRYF TRBJ2-3 TRBV6-6 TRBD1 14 .
TGTTCCAGCAGCCAAGTAGGGACAATGAGTTCCTACGAGCAGTACTTC CSSSQVGTMSSYEQYF TRBJ2-7 TRBV4-2 . 16 .
TGTACCAGCAGCCTGGGTGGTGGTAGCGGGATTGGAGAGACCCAGTACTTC CTSSLGGGSGIGETQYF TRBJ2-5 TRBV6-6 TRBD2 17 few
TGTGCCAGCGCCGAGAGTTGGACGAAAAACATTCAGTACTTC CASAESWTKNIQYF TRBJ2-4 TRBV25-1 . 14 .
TGTGTTAGCAGCCCCTTTAGCACAGATACGCAGTATTTT CVSSPFSTDTQYF TRBJ2-3 TRBV5-4 . 13 once
TGTGCCAGCAGTTCACAGGGACAGGCTTCGGACGAGCAGTACTTC CASSSQGQASDEQYF TRBJ2-7 TRBV12-3/TRBV12-4 TRBD1 15 .
TGTGCCAGTAGTCACGATAGCAATCAGCCCCAGCATTTT CASSHDSNQPQHF TRBJ1-5 TRBV19 . 13 .
TGTGCCAGCAGCACTCGGACAGGGGGCTGGGACACTGAAGCTCTCTTT CASSTRTGGWDTEALF TRBJ1-1 TRBV11-2 TRBD1 16 .
TGTGCCTGCAACTTAGTATCTGGTAGCGGGTCTAGCACAGATACGCAGTATTTT CACNLVSGSGSSTDTQYF TRBJ2-3 TRBV11-2 TRBD2 18 .
TGTGTCAGCAGCGGAACCTCTAGTAATACGCAGTATTTT CVSSGTSSNTQYF TRBJ2-3 TRBV11-3 . 13 .
TGCAGTGCTAGGCCCAGGGAGAGCTCCTACAAGCATTACTTC CSARPRESSYKHYF TRBJ2-7 TRBV20-1 . 14 few
TGTGCCAGCAGTTACAGGACAGGGGAACAGCAGTTCTTC CASSYRTGEQQFF TRBJ2-1 TRBV6-5 TRBD1 13 .
TGCGCCAGCAGCCAGGATACCCCTCGGCTCGGGTCTGGAGACACCATATATTTT CASSQDTPRLGSGDTIYF TRBJ1-3 TRBV4-1 . 18 once
TGTGCCAGCAGTTCCACTCAACAGGGATCGTTATCACCCCTCCACTTT CASSSTQQGSLSPLHF TRBJ1-6 TRBV28 . 16 .
TGTGCCAGCCGCGACGGCCAGGGTGCGTTTTACAATGAGCAGTTCTTC CASRDGQGAFYNEQFF TRBJ2-1 TRBV6-6 . 16 many
TGTGCCAGCAGGGGGCTGCGGGCTACCGGGGAGCTGTTTTTT CASRGLRATGELFF TRBJ2-2 TRBV7-2 . 14 many
TGCGCCAACAGCCAAGAATTAAGGCTAGCGGGATGGACCGGAGAGCTGTTTTTT CANSQELRLAGWTGELFF TRBJ2-2 TRBV4-1 TRBD2 18 .
TGCGCCAGCACCGAGGGGGGGGCCAAAAACATTCAGTACTTC CASTEGGAKNIQYF TRBJ2-4 TRBV5-1 . 14 many
TGCAGTGTTGAAGGTCAGGAATGGGAGCAGTACTTC CSVEGQEWEQYF TRBJ2-7 TRBV29-1 . 12 .
TGTGCCAGAAGCTTAAATTATCAGGGATCGTATGACACTTTC CARSLNYQGSYDTF TRBJ1-2 TRBV11-2 . 14 .
TGTGCCAGCAGCTCCGGGACAGGGAACGGAAACACCATATATTTT CASSSGTGNGNTIYF TRBJ1-3 TRBV6-6 TRBD1 15 many
TGTGCCAGCGGCTTAGGGACTAGCGGGGGAGCCACAGATACGCAGTATTTT CASGLGTSGGATDTQYF TRBJ2-3 TRBV11-3 TRBD2 17 .
TGCGCCAGCAGCTTTAAGCGGTGGGGCCGGGATGAGCAGTTCTTC CASSFKRWGRDEQFF TRBJ2-1 TRBV11-2 . 15 .
TGTACCAGCAGCCCGGAGCGGTTCTGGAGTGAGACCCAGTACTTC CTSSPERFWSETQYF TRBJ2-5 TRBV11-2 . 15 .
TGTGCCGGCAGTTCGAGCGGGGGGACCGTCTTAGCCGGGGAGCTGTTTTTT CAGSSSGGTVLAGELFF TRBJ2-2 TRBV11-2 TRBD2 17 .
TGTGCCAGCAGATGGGGTTCAGATACGCAGTATTTT CASRWGSDTQYF TRBJ2-3 TRBV2 . 12 .
TGTGCCAGCTGCCAAGAAATAGGGGGTTACACCTTC CASCQEIGGYTF TRBJ1-2 TRBV5-5 . 12 .
TGTGCCAGCAGCCAACCCGACAGGGCTGACGAGCAGTACTTC CASSQPDRADEQYF TRBJ2-7 TRBV4-2 TRBD1 14 once